This T cell receptor (beta chain) was profiled in a study of glioma-infiltrating T cells listed by TCRdb under 2016. At the level of the whole study: Sequencing of TCR alpha- and beta-chain repertoires was performed on glioma tissue, on non-neoplastic brain tissue, and on matched peripheral blood mononuclear cells. To gauge divergence between tissue and blood T-cell populations, every tissue-infiltrating repertoire was compared against the peripheral blood repertoire from the same patient. The paired cohort was made up of three low-grade glioma patients, eight or nine primary glioblastoma patients and three non-glioma patients who contributed non-neoplastic brain tissue.

The iRepertoire nested amplicon-rescue multiplex PCR (arm-PCR) platform was used to amplify TCR alpha and beta CDR3 regions from RNA. The input for one-step reverse transcription and amplification was about 85-400 ng of either tissue mRNA or PBMC total RNA. Following bead purification, Illumina adapters were added by a secondary multiplex PCR, and libraries between 200 and 400 bp were gel-purified. Libraries carried internal 6-nucleotide barcodes used for demultiplexing. Libraries were sequenced on an Illumina MiSeq with 2x220 or 2x250 nucleotide paired-end reads. The authors' pipeline ran thus. Paired reads were merged with FLASH 1.2.11 and aligned to the GRCh37 human genome with BWA-MEM before extracting TRA and TRB reads. For V and J assignment, an IMGT-derived reference of cassette sequences and CDR3 motifs that included pseudogenes was used. Reads were translated in three frames, and productive CDR3s were defined by a C…FGXG motif without stop codons. Clonotypes were defined as unique combinations of V-J cassette pair and CDR3 amino acid sequence. Filtering of reads was based on Hamming distance, with the threshold set by the sequence error rate of each sample in mapped regions. TCRdb ran its own pipeline on the public reads, namely fastp trimming at Q25 and MiXCR clone calling, and kept in-frame beta chains. Every distinct CDR3 protein forms one entry, paired with its most common genes and DNA. V and J calls and clone size were set by TCRdb, not the authors. Here the sample has 90,000 to 100,000 distinct CDR3 sequences; about 37% occur a single time. Roughly two fifths of the sample is taken by the ten largest.

The table lists this clonotype with many counts. Its antigen is currently not known. Within one base of it there is no much larger clone, and no base qualities were kept. Trimming takes 4 bases from V and 0 bases from J, and the germline ends sit 22 bases apart. The CDR3 covers 20 residues, taking in both the cysteine and the phenylalanine. Of all the DNA, just the CDR3 is kept, 60 bases in frame from base 1. CDR1 LNHDA and CDR2 SQIVND are derived from the germline V gene (reference sequence). The investigation overall reported the following: In non-neoplastic patients, VJ-independent divergence between tissue and blood fell below expectation, whereas in all gliomas, and especially in low-grade gliomas, the divergence rose above expectation. Group comparisons rested on small numbers: three non-neoplastic, three low-grade glioma and roughly eight glioblastoma patients. Only a very small number of CDR3 sequences turned up in both tissue and blood, a result put down to high CDR3 diversity combined with limited sampling.

The rearranged chain carries TRBV19 and TRBJ2-6; the D element could tentatively be TRBD1 or TRBD2, as 5 bases agree for each. The sequenced sample was glioma tissue, nonneoplastic brain tissue, or PBMCs (not recorded which). The TCR originated in a human donor with low-grade glioma or glioblastoma, undergoing nonglioma brain surgery, or in good health (not recorded which). CDR3 protein: CASSTLAWGPGLSGANVLTF. The nucleotide sequence reads as follows: TGTGCCAGTAGTACCCTAGCATGGGGCCCAGGCCTCTCTGGGGCCAACGTCCTGACTTTC. The full variable domain, with segments outside the CDR3 supplied by the reference TRBV19 and TRBJ2-6 proteins, appears as DGGITQSPKYLFRKEGQNVTLSCEQNLNHDAMYWYRQDPGQGLRLIYYSQIVNDFQKGDIAEGYSVSREKKESFPLTVTSAQKNPTAFYLCASSTLAWGPGLSGANVLTFGAGSRLTVL.